Following are 21 T cell receptor beta chains from one sample sequenced in a study of blood T cells in healthy people across ages. Sample-barcoded 5' priming and a J-beta primer mix drove a second PCR of about 6 to 12 cycles. TCRdb passed the 5' RACE reads through MiXCR, listing each CDR3 protein once. Of approximately 940,000 distinct CDR3 sequences listed, about 48% were seen once; the top ten hold 13%. The specimen was blood. The receptors come from a man aged 30 to 39 in good health.

The rearrangement uses TRBV28 and TRBJ2-4, with 7 bases identical to TRBD1. The closer fit of TRBJ2-7 to the DNA end suggests the J call may be wrong. Germline CDR1 is MDHEN and CDR2 is SYDVKM. The CDR3 runs 15 residues. The CDR3 here is CASSLRGTAAHEQYF. In DNA, the CDR3 is TGTGCCAGCAGTTTAAGAGGGACAGCCGCCCACGAGCAGTACTTC.

V gene TRBV7-2 combines with J gene TRBJ2-7; 7 bases are shared with TRBD1. The CDR3 covers 15 residues. V was pared by 5 bases and J by 1 base, with 8 bases of the junction left unmatched. In germline, CDR1 is SGHTA, CDR2 FQGNSA. The CDR3 DNA sequence: TGTGCCAGCAGCCCTAAAGGACAGGTTTCCTACGAGCAGTACTTC. The encoded protein is CASSPKGQVSYEQYF.

The rearrangement uses TRBV25-1 and TRBJ2-6, with TRBD1 matching 8 bases. The CDR3 contains 16 residues. The germline gives CDR1 MGHDK, CDR2 SYGVNS. V shed 4 bases and J 4 bases; nucleotides not matched to a gene: 6. The CDR3 DNA reads as TGTGCCAGCAGTGGGGGACAGGCACTGGGGGCCAACGTCCTGACTTTC. Protein sequence: CASSGGQALGANVLTF.

The chain combines TRBV5-1 with TRBJ1-6; unclear D gene. The CDR3 is made up of 15 amino acids. Per the germline V gene, CDR1 is SGHRS and CDR2 is YFSETQ. V was trimmed by 0 bases and J by 11 bases, leaving 15 bases between them. The chain's CDR3 is CASSLGDPSNAPLHF. The CDR3 region has the DNA TGCGCCAGCAGCTTGGGAGACCCCTCGAATGCACCCCTCCACTTT.

In this sample, this clonotype turned up a few times. The chain joins TRBV28 to TRBJ2-6; 7 bases are a match to TRBD2. This CDR3 is built from 14 residues. V dropped 5 bases and J dropped 2; count of bases not matched to a gene: 0. The germline gives CDR1 MDHEN, CDR2 SYDVKM. The CDR3 loop is CASSAGAGANVLTF. The CDR3 DNA sequence: TGTGCCAGCAGTGCGGGGGCTGGGGCCAACGTCCTGACTTTC.

The chain is built from TRBV10-3 and TRBJ2-1, with 8 bases matching TRBD2. The CDR3 runs to 16 residues. The germline CDR1 and CDR2 sequences are ENHRY and SYGVKD. Trimming cost V 0 bases and J 2 bases; bases outside gene matches: 3. In DNA form, the CDR3 reads TGTGCCATCAGTGAGTCGGGGACTAGTCCCTACAATGAGCAGTTCTTC. Translating gives CAISESGTSPYNEQFF.

The V call is TRBV5-1, the J call TRBJ2-5, with 11 positions matching TRBD1. Germline CDR1 is SGHRS and CDR2 is YFSETQ. V was clipped by 3 bases and J by 6 bases; unmatched bases: 4. This CDR3 is 14 amino acids long. The CDR3 region has the DNA TGCGCCAGCAGCTCCGGGACAGGGGGGAAGACCCAGTACTTC. This translates into CASSSGTGGKTQYF. Filled out from reference TRBV5-1 and TRBJ2-5, the complete variable domain reads KAGVTQTPRYLIKTRGQQVTLSCSPISGHRSVSWYQQTPGQGLQFLFEYFSETQRNKGNFPGRFSGRQFSNSRSEMNVSTLELGDSALYLCASSSGTGGKTQYFGPGTRLLVL.

The chain recombines TRBV10-2 with TRBJ2-4; tentative D call: TRBD1 (5 bases). Trimming took 4 bases from V and 3 from J, leaving 16 bases between them. The CDR3 covers 16 residues. The V gene's germline CDR1 is WSHSY and CDR2 SAAADI. Written as DNA, the CDR3 is TGCGCCAGCAGTGCGTTGGACATCCTAGGCAAAAACATTCAGTACTTC. It is translated as CASSALDILGKNIQYF.

This sequence joins TRBV7-2 and TRBJ1-5, with D unclear. The CDR3 runs 14 residues. Trimming cost V 5 bases and J 3 bases, with 11 bases left between them. Germline V gene sequence: CDR1 SGHTA, CDR2 FQGNSA. The CDR3 DNA sequence: TGTGCCAGCAGCCCGGACGGAATCAATCAGCCCCAGCATTTT. Encoded protein: CASSPDGINQPQHF.

The rearrangement links TRBV5-1 to TRBJ1-1; D is undetermined. Trimming removed 0 bases from V and 7 bases from J, with 13 bases in between. CDR1 SGHRS and CDR2 YFSETQ come from the germline V gene. The length of the CDR3 is 14 residues. The CDR3 spells CASSLGSQDFEAFF. The DNA of the CDR3 is TGCGCCAGCAGCTTGGGAAGCCAGGATTTTGAAGCTTTCTTT.

The chain joins TRBV10-3 to TRBJ1-1, with 7 positions matching TRBD1. V shed 11 bases, J shed 6 bases, and the junction held 12 bases outside the gene matches. Germline assignment: CDR1 ENHRY and CDR2 SYGVKD. CDR3 length: 13 residues. CDR3 in amino acids: CAVERGQGSEAFF. Written as DNA, the CDR3 is TGTGCCGTAGAAAGGGGGCAAGGATCTGAAGCTTTCTTT.

The chain carries TRBV19 and TRBJ1-2; 9 bases align to TRBD1. Germline V gene lookup returns CDR1 LNHDA and CDR2 SQIVND (reference sequence). The trim removed 5 bases at V and 2 bases at J, leaving 6 bases unmatched. This CDR3 spans 15 amino acids. CDR3 DNA sequence: TGTGCCAGTAGTGTACAGGGGGCGAAAAACTATGGCTACACCTTC. Translating gives CASSVQGAKNYGYTF.

This rearrangement joins TRBV7-2 to TRBJ2-1; 10 bases are shared with TRBD2. V shed 3 bases, J shed 7 bases, and the junction held 6 bases outside the gene matches. Germline values: CDR1 SGHTA, CDR2 FQGNSA. The CDR3 spans 15 residues. CDR3 residues: CTSSFLAGAGNEQFF. CDR3 sequence (DNA): TGTACCAGCAGCTTCCTAGCGGGGGCGGGGAATGAGCAGTTCTTC.

The chain carries TRBV7-2 and TRBJ2-5; a weak D match, TRBD2 (7 bases). The V end lost 7 bases, the J end lost 5 bases, and 17 bases lay between the germline ends. Germline assignment: CDR1 SGHTA and CDR2 FQGNSA. The CDR3 is 14 residues long. The DNA of the CDR3 is TGTGCCAGCACCGCAACCCGGGGGGCCGAGACCCAGTACTTC. Its translation is CASTATRGAETQYF.

This clonotype was observed many times. This chain uses TRBV20-1 with TRBJ2-5; D not resolved. CDR1 and CDR2 from the germline V gene are DFQATT and SNEGSKA (reference sequence). V lost 1 base, J lost 5 bases, and 8 bases lay in between. CDR3 length equals 12 residues. Written as DNA, the CDR3 is TGCAGTGCTAGAGGGGAATTGGAGACCCAGTACTTC. This codes for CSARGELETQYF.

The chain couples TRBV28 to TRBJ2-5; 7 nucleotides match TRBD2. V shed 5 bases, J shed 1 base, and the junction held 4 bases outside the gene matches. Looked up from germline, CDR1 is MDHEN and CDR2 is SYDVKM. There are 14 residues in the CDR3. CDR3: CASSSSGRQETQYF. The CDR3 nucleotides are TGTGCCAGCAGTAGTAGCGGGCGCCAAGAGACCCAGTACTTC.

In its sample, this clonotype was seen a few times. The chain joins TRBV11-2 to TRBJ2-5, with 8 bases lining up with TRBD1. The germline V gene encodes CDR1 SGHAT and CDR2 FQNNGV. This CDR3 contains 15 residues. V lost 5 bases, J lost 5 bases, and 10 bases stayed unmatched. The CDR3 coding sequence is TGTGCCAGCAGCCCCGAAGGACAGGGTGTGGAGACCCAGTACTTC. It translates to CASSPEGQGVETQYF. Together with reference TRBV11-2 and TRBJ2-5, the CDR3 gives the full variable domain: EAGVAQSPRYKIIEKRQSVAFWCNPISGHATLYWYQQILGQGPKLLIQFQNNGVVDDSQLPKDRFSAERLKGVDSTLKIQPAKLEDSAVYLCASSPEGQGVETQYFGPGTRLLVL.

V and J are TRBV7-8 and TRBJ1-5; the D gene is possibly TRBD1 (6 bases). This CDR3 has 15 residues. V was shortened by 5 bases and J by 4 bases, with 15 bases between the two germline ends. Germline V lookup: CDR1 SGHVS, CDR2 FQNEAQ. The CDR3 protein is CASSQQRGPNQPQHF. CDR3 in DNA: TGTGCCAGCAGCCAGCAGCGGGGGCCGAATCAGCCCCAGCATTTT.

This clonotype has a handful of counts. The rearrangement uses TRBV12-3 or TRBV12-4 and TRBJ2-3, with D possibly TRBD1 on 5 matching bases. V lost 4 bases and J lost 4, with 15 bases in between. The CDR3 runs 15 residues. CDR3 protein: CASSSAGYRADTQYF. The CDR3 nucleotides are TGTGCCAGCAGTTCGGCAGGGTATAGGGCAGATACGCAGTATTTT.

This clonotype was seen many times. Relative to the germline gene, one junction end is altered; a read error may explain this. The V gene is TRBV4-3, the J gene TRBJ1-2, with D perhaps TRBD1 (5 bases). The CDR3 covers 13 residues. The germline V gene encodes CDR1 LGHNA and CDR2 YSLEER. CDR3 bases: TGTGCCAGCAGCCAAGATCTGGGGGATGGCTACACCTTC. This gives the protein CASSQDLGDGYTF.

J is TRBJ2-4 and V is TRBV12-3 or TRBV12-4; maybe TRBD1 (5 bases). The DNA end is more similar to TRBJ2-7, so the J call may be wrong. The CDR3 sequence is 13 residues long. This CDR3 reads CASSPETVYEQYF. CDR3 in DNA: TGTGCCAGCAGTCCCGAGACAGTCTACGAGCAGTACTTC.